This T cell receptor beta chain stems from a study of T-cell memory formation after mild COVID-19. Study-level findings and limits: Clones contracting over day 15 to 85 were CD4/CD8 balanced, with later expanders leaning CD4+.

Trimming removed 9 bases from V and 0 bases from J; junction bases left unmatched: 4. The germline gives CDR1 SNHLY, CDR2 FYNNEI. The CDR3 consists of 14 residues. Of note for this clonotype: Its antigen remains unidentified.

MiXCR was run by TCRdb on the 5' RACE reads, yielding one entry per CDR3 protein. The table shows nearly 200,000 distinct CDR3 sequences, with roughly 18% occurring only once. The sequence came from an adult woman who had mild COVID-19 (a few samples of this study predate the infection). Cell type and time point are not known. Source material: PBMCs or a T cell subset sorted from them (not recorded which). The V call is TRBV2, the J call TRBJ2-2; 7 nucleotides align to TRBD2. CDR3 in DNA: TGTGCCAGTAGAGCGGGGTCGAACACCGGGGAGCTGTTTTTT. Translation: CASRAGSNTGELFF. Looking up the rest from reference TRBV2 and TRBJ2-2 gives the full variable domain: EPEVTQTPSHQVTQMGQEVILRCVPISNHLYFYWYRQILGQKVEFLVSFYNNEISEKSEIFDDQFSVERPDGSNFTLKIRSTKLEDSAMYFCASRAGSNTGELFFGEGSRLTVL.